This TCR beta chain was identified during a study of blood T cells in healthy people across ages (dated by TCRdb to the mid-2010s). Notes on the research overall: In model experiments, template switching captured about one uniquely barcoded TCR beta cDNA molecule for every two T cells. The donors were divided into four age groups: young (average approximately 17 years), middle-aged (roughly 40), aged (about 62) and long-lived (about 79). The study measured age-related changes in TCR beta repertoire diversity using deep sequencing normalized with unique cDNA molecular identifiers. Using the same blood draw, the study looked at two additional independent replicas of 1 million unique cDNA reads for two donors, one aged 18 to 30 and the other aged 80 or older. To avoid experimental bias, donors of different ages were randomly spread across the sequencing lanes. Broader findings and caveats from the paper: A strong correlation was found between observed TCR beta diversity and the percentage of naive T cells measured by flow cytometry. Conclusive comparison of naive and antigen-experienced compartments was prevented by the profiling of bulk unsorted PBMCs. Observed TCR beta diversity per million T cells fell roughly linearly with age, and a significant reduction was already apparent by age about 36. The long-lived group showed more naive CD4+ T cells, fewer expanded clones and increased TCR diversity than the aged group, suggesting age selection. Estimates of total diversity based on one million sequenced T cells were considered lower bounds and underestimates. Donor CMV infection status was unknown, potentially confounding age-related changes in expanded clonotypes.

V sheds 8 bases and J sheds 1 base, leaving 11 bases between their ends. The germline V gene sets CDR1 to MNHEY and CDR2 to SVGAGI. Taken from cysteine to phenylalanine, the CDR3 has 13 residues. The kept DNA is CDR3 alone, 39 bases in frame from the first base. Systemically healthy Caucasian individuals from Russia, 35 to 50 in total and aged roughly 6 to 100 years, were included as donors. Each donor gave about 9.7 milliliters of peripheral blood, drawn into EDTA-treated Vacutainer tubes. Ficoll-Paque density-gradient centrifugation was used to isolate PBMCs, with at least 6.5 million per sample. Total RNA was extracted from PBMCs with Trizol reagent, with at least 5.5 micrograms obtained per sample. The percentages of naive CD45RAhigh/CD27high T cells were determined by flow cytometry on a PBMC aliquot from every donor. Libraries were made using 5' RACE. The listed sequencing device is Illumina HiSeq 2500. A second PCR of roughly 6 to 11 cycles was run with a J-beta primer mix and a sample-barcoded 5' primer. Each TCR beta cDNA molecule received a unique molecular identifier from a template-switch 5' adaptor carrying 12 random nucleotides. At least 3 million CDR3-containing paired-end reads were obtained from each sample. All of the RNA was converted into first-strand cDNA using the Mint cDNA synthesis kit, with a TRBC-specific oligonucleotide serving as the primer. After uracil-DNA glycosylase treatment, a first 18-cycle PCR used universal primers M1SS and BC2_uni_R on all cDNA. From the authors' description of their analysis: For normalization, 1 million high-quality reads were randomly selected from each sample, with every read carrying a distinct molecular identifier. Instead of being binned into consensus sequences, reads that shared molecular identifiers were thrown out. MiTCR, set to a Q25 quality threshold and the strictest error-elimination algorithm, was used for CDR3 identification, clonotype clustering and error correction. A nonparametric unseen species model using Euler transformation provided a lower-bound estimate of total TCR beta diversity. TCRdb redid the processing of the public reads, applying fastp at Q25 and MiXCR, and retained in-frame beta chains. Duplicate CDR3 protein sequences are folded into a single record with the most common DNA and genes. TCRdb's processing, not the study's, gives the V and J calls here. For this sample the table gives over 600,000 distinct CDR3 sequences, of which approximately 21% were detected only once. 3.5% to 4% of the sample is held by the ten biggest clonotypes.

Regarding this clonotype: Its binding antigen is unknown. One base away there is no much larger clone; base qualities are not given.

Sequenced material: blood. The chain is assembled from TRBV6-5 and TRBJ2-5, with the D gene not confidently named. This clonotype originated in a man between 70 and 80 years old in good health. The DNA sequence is TGTGCCAGCGCCCTAACTGTCCAAGAGACCCAGTACTTC. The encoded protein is CASALTVQETQYF.